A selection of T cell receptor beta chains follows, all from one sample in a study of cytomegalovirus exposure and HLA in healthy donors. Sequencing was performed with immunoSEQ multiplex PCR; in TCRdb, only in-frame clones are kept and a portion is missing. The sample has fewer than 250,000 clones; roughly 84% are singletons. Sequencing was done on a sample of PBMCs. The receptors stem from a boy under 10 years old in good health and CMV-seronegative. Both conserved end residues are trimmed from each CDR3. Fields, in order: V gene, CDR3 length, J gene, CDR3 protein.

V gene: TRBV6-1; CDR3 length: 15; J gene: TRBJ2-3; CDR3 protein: ASSEEAVFSRTDTQY
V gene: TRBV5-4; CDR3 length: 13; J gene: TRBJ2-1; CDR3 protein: ASSYPEKTVDEQF
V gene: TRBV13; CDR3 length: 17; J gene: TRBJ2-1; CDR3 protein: ASSSPLAGGESSYNEQF
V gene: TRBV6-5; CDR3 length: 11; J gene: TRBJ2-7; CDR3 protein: ASSEDRHYEQY
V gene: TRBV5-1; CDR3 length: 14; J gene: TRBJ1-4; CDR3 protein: ASSLHPKRQGGKLF
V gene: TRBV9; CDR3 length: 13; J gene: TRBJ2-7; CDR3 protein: ASSYTGTESYEQY
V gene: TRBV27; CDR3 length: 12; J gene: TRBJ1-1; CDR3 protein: ASSFTGASTEAF
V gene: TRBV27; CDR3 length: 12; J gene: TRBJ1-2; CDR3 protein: ASSLGPAAGGYT
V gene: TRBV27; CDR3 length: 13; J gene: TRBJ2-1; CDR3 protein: ASSLTGQPYNEQF
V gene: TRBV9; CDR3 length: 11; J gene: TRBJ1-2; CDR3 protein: ASSGGGGLGYT
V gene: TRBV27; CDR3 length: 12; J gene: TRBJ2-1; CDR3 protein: ASSLVQGADEQF
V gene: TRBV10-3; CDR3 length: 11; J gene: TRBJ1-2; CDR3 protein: AISARDRGGYT
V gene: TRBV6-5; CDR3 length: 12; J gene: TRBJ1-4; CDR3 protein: ASRLGGEMKELF
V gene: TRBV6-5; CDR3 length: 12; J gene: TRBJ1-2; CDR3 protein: ASTYSGQPYGYT
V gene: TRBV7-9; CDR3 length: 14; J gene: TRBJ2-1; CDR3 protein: ASSPPGQGNTGEQF
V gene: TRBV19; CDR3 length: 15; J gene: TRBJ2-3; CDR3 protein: ASSPPRGGMGTDTQY